The clone carrying this T cell receptor beta chain was counted a single time. The antigen is undetermined. At cycle 4 day 1, cycle 7 day 1, and baseline, blood was sampled. V was pared by 5 bases and J by 10 bases, with 11 bases of the junction left unmatched. The CDR3 has 14 residues. The germline CDR1 and CDR2 sequences are MNHEY and SMNVEV (reference sequence). The method was immunoSEQ multiplex PCR; TCRdb's version includes in-frame clones alone and lacks a portion of them. Of approximately 59,000 clones listed, 75% to 90% are singletons. This entry comes from a study of OX40 agonist ivuxolimab in advanced cancers. Study information: Two patients with cutaneous melanoma and one with hepatocellular carcinoma, three in total, showed partial responses.

Study findings and constraints: Clonal expansion was among the lowest in partial responders at 0.1-3.0 mg/kg, especially CD8+. Some of the nonresponding patients also showed low levels of normalized T-cell clonal expansion.

The sequenced sample was CD4+ or CD8+ T cells sorted from blood, obtained in a trial of the OX40 agonist ivuxolimab. The clonotype comes from an adult with an advanced solid tumor such as melanoma, head and neck, liver or kidney cancer. V is TRBV27 and J is TRBJ2-3; 8 nucleotides align to TRBD2. The CDR3 sequence is CASSLNGAGEAQYF. In DNA form, the CDR3 reads TGTGCCAGCAGTCTCAACGGAGCGGGAGAGGCGCAGTATTTT.